This T cell receptor beta chain was documented in a study of blood T cell repertoires in COVID-19. The wider study: Collection of acute and convalescent COVID-19 samples took place in the United States, Italy and Spain. Sample material is recorded as cDNA or gDNA derived from T cells, B-cell-depleted T cells, or PBMCs.

As handled by the study authors: It was from reference gene primer amplification that nucleated cell counts were estimated. The assay was immunoSEQ multiplex PCR, and TCRdb's table has in-frame clones only and misses some. V and J calls plus clone size are reproduced from that table; the DNA served to infer D and trimming. This repertoire shows about 220,000 clones, around 83% found once; its top ten account for more than 9%. The germline CDR1 and CDR2 sequences are SGHKS and YYEKEE (reference sequence). The CDR3 has 14 amino acids. V lost 1 base and J lost 4, with 11 bases in between. The clonotype comes from a man in his fifties with active or convalescent COVID-19. This chain uses TRBV5-5 with TRBJ1-2; TRBD1 might be the D (6 bases). The sample comprised peripheral blood. The CDR3 reads CASSLSEGGYGYTF. Here the CDR3 DNA reads TGTGCCAGCAGCTTGTCAGAAGGGGGCTATGGCTACACCTTC. The variable domain in full, with the rest retrieved from reference TRBV5-5 and TRBJ1-2, is DAGVTQSPTHLIKTRGQQVTLRCSPISGHKSVSWYQQVLGQGPQFIFQYYEKEERGRGNFPDRFSARQFPNYSSELNVNALLLGDSALYLCASSLSEGGYGYTFGSGTRLTVV.